Listed here are 20 T cell receptor beta chains from one sample, sequenced in a study of a mutant IDH1 vaccine in newly diagnosed glioma. Time point specified: baseline, week 1 (first vaccination visit). Sample treatment: pre-vaccination baseline after standard-of-care therapy. Method: immunoSEQ multiplex PCR; TCRdb's copy keeps in-frame clones and lacks some. Here the sample spans roughly 71,000 clones, 86% being singletons. Specimen: PBMCs, collected from a glioma patient treated with radiotherapy, temozolomide or both. These receptors originate from a man aged 25 to 40 with glioma.

The chain combines TRBV10-3 with TRBJ1-3; TRBD1 is a possible D gene (5 bases). The CDR3 spans 13 residues. Germline-derived CDR1 and CDR2 are ENHRY and SYGVKD. V was shortened by 6 bases and J by 7 bases, with 13 bases between the two germline ends. The DNA of the CDR3 is TGTGCCATCAGCACAGGTGAATGGAACACCATATATTTT. It yields the protein CAISTGEWNTIYF.

The genes are TRBV30 and TRBJ2-2; TRBD2 agrees at 12 bases. The CDR3 covers 15 residues. The germline gives CDR1 GTSNPN, CDR2 SVGIG (reference sequence). The J segment lost 5 bases and the V segment lost 3 bases, leaving 4 bases of the junction unmatched. CDR3 DNA: TGTGCCTGGAGGAAGGGGACTAGCGGGACCGGGGAGCTGTTTTTT. Encoded protein: CAWRKGTSGTGELFF.

J is TRBJ2-7 and V is TRBV6-6, with a weak D call TRBD1 (6 bases). This CDR3 spans 12 amino acids. The germline V gene has CDR1 MNHNY and CDR2 SVGAGI (reference sequence). Trimming stripped 8 bases from V and 4 bases from J, with 12 bases between. CDR3 sequence reads: CASGGDLYEQYF. The CDR3 nucleotides read TGTGCCAGCGGGGGCGACTTATACGAGCAGTACTTC.

This sequence joins TRBV5-1 and TRBJ1-6; 7 bases are a match to TRBD1. Germline assignment: CDR1 SGHRS and CDR2 YFSETQ. Trimming at V came to 4 bases and at J to 4 bases, leaving 5 bases not matched to a gene. This CDR3 is 15 amino acids long. The CDR3 region is CASSPPGQYNSPLHF. The CDR3 nucleotides read TGCGCCAGCAGCCCCCCGGGACAGTATAATTCACCCCTCCACTTT. Full variable domain (missing parts from reference TRBV5-1 and TRBJ1-6): KAGVTQTPRYLIKTRGQQVTLSCSPISGHRSVSWYQQTPGQGLQFLFEYFSETQRNKGNFPGRFSGRQFSNSRSEMNVSTLELGDSALYLCASSPPGQYNSPLHFGNGTRLTVT.

The gene calls are TRBV5-6 and TRBJ2-7; the D is unclear. With 1 base removed from V and 9 bases from J, the gap between germline ends came to 17 bases. The CDR3 consists of 14 residues. The V gene's germline CDR1 is SGHDT and CDR2 YYEEEE. CDR3 sequence: CASSLYSVVKGQYF. CDR3 coding DNA: TGTGCCAGCAGCTTGTATTCAGTTGTAAAGGGGCAGTACTTC. Based on the CDR3 plus reference TRBV5-6 and TRBJ2-7, the full variable domain is DAGVTQSPTHLIKTRGQQVTLRCSPKSGHDTVSWYQQALGQGPQFIFQYYEEEERQRGNFPDRFSGHQFPNYSSELNVNALLLGDSALYLCASSLYSVVKGQYFGPGTRLTVT.

The chain couples TRBV5-4 to TRBJ1-1; D gene unclear. The CDR3 runs 13 residues. Deletions cut 0 bases from V and 2 bases from J, with 5 bases between. In germline, CDR1 is SGHNT, CDR2 YYREEE (reference sequence). The CDR3 region has the DNA TGTGCCAGCAGCTTGGTAAGCAACACTGAAGCTTTCTTT. Encoded protein: CASSLVSNTEAFF.

This sequence joins TRBV5-8 and TRBJ1-5; D gene ambiguous. The CDR3 loop spans 15 amino acids. Trimming removed 6 bases from V and 0 bases from J, with 13 bases in between. CDR1 is SGHTS and CDR2 is YDEGEE in the germline V gene. This CDR3 reads CASKAGRYSNQPQHF. CDR3 sequence (DNA): TGTGCCAGCAAGGCTGGACGGTATAGCAATCAGCCCCAGCATTTT. The full variable domain, in which reference TRBV5-8 and TRBJ1-5 provide the parts outside the CDR3, is EAGVTQSPTHLIKTRGQQATLRCSPISGHTSVYWYQQALGLGLQFLLWYDEGEERNRGNFPPRFSGRQFPNYSSELNVNALELEDSALYLCASKAGRYSNQPQHFGDGTRLSIL.

The gene calls are TRBV2 and TRBJ1-1; 7 bases map to TRBD1. Per germline, CDR1 SNHLY and CDR2 FYNNEI. The CDR3 length is 14 residues. The V segment lost 6 bases and the J segment 1 base; nucleotides outside the gene matches: 5. The CDR3 loop is CASSKGQKNTEAFF. CDR3 coding DNA: TGTGCCAGCAGCAAGGGACAGAAGAACACTGAAGCTTTCTTT.

The rearrangement uses TRBV19 and TRBJ1-4; perhaps TRBD1 as D (5 bases). Trimming removed 5 bases at V and 5 bases at J, with 12 bases between. Germline CDR1 is LNHDA and CDR2 is SQIVND (reference sequence). The CDR3 extends over 14 amino acids. CDR3 sequence (DNA): TGTGCCAGTAGTCCTCAGGGAAACAATGAAAAACTGTTTTTT. The encoded protein is CASSPQGNNEKLFF. The whole variable domain, remainder taken from reference TRBV19 and TRBJ1-4, is DGGITQSPKYLFRKEGQNVTLSCEQNLNHDAMYWYRQDPGQGLRLIYYSQIVNDFQKGDIAEGYSVSREKKESFPLTVTSAQKNPTAFYLCASSPQGNNEKLFFGSGTQLSVL.

J is TRBJ2-1 and V is TRBV6-1; D is undetermined. CDR1 MNHNS and CDR2 SASEGT come from the germline V gene. The CDR3 extends over 14 amino acids. With 10 bases removed from V and 0 bases from J, the gap between germline ends came to 13 bases. The CDR3 spells CATHRKSSYNEQFF. CDR3 nucleotides: TGTGCCACCCATCGTAAGAGCTCCTACAATGAGCAGTTCTTC.

The chain recombines TRBV29-1 with TRBJ1-2; TRBD1 matches 7 bases. CDR1 is SQVTM, CDR2 ANQGSEA, per germline. With 3 bases clipped from V and 0 bases from J, the junction kept 13 bases outside the gene matches. The CDR3 consists of 17 residues. CDR3 DNA: TGCAGCGTTGATTCCTCGGGACAGCCCCTTTCTAACTATGGCTACACCTTC. Amino acids: CSVDSSGQPLSNYGYTF.

The chain links TRBV4-2 to TRBJ1-5; D might be TRBD1 (5 bases). The CDR3 contains 16 residues. In germline, CDR1 is LGHNA, CDR2 YNFKEQ. The V end lost 0 bases, the J end lost 7 bases, and 16 bases lay between the germline ends. This chain's CDR3 is CASSQERGGVGQPQHF. The CDR3 DNA reads TGTGCCAGCAGCCAAGAGAGGGGCGGGGTCGGCCAGCCCCAGCATTTT.

This rearrangement joins TRBV6-5 to TRBJ2-5; 10 bases match TRBD1. This CDR3 region has 14 residues. CDR1 MNHEY and CDR2 SVGAGI come from the germline V gene. After removal of 6 bases from V and 5 bases from J, the junction contained 6 bases not matched to a gene. Here the CDR3 reads CASRRDRGGETQYF. The CDR3 nucleotides are TGTGCCAGCAGACGGGACAGGGGCGGGGAGACCCAGTACTTC.

CDR3: CASGVGEGQPQHF. CDR3 nucleotide sequence: TGCGCCAGCGGAGTGGGGGAGGGTCAGCCCCAGCATTTT. The V call is TRBV10-2, the J call TRBJ1-5; possibly TRBD1 for D (5 bases). The ends were cut back, 8 bases at V and 6 bases at J, with 14 bases in the middle. Germline lookup yields CDR1 WSHSY and CDR2 SAAADI. This CDR3 spans 13 amino acids.

The genes are TRBV6-1 and TRBJ2-3, with D unresolved. Trimming shortened V by 3 bases and J by 4 bases, and 11 bases separated the two germline ends. Germline-derived CDR1 and CDR2 are MNHNS and SASEGT. This CDR3 comprises 14 residues. The CDR3 region has the DNA TGTGCCAGCAGTGAGGGTCTGGGGTCAGATACGCAGTATTTT. Amino acid sequence: CASSEGLGSDTQYF.

The genes are TRBV5-8 and TRBJ2-5, with TRBD2 identical over 7 bases. The V segment lost 4 bases and the J segment 2 bases; nucleotides outside the gene matches: 8. CDR1 SGHTS and CDR2 YDEGEE come from the germline V gene. The CDR3 runs to 15 residues. CDR3 sequence (DNA): TGTGCCAGCAGCATCCGACTAGCTGGACAAGAGACCCAGTACTTC. Translated: CASSIRLAGQETQYF.

The V gene is TRBV19, the J gene TRBJ2-1, with 8 positions matching TRBD2. The J segment lost 0 bases and the V segment lost 9 bases, leaving 16 bases of the junction unmatched. Looked up from germline, CDR1 is LNHDA and CDR2 is SQIVND (reference sequence). The CDR3 is made up of 18 amino acids. The chain's CDR3 is CASRALGERGNSYNEQFF. The CDR3 DNA reads as TGTGCCAGCCGGGCTCTGGGGGAGCGGGGGAACTCCTACAATGAGCAGTTCTTC.

The V gene is TRBV11-2, the J gene TRBJ2-1; no definite D call. Trimming took 0 bases from V and 7 from J, leaving 10 bases between them. Germline V gene lookup returns CDR1 SGHAT and CDR2 FQNNGV. The CDR3 contains 14 residues. The CDR3 DNA reads as TGTGCCAGCAGCTTAGAACTCCCAAGTAATGAGCAGTTCTTC. This sequence encodes CASSLELPSNEQFF.

The chain couples TRBV18 to TRBJ2-5, with D unclear. V was trimmed by 0 bases and J by 3 bases, leaving 14 bases between them. CDR3 size: 16 residues. Germline V CDR1 and CDR2: KGHSH, LQKENI. CDR3 sequence reads: CASSPPRRRLKETQYF. CDR3 nucleotide sequence: TGTGCCAGCTCACCACCCCGGCGGCGGCTCAAAGAGACCCAGTACTTC. The full variable domain, in which reference TRBV18 and TRBJ2-5 provide the parts outside the CDR3, is NAGVMQNPRHLVRRRGQEARLRCSPMKGHSHVYWYRQLPEEGLKFMVYLQKENIIDESGMPKERFSAEFPKEGPSILRIQQVVRGDSAAYFCASSPPRRRLKETQYFGPGTRLLVL.

The chain uses TRBV18 and TRBJ2-7; a weak D match, TRBD2 (6 bases). Trimming took off 3 bases at V and 2 bases at J, with 14 bases between the two ends. Germline V CDR1 and CDR2: KGHSH, LQKENI. The CDR3 length is 15 residues. The CDR3 bases are TGTGCCAGCTCACCCCCGGGAGCTCAGACCTACGAGCAGTACTTC. This encodes CASSPPGAQTYEQYF.